The 19 T cell receptor beta chains below all came from one sample that was sequenced in a study of T cells after yellow fever vaccination. TCRdb used MiXCR to reprocess the 5' RACE reads, holding one entry per CDR3 protein. The profile covers roughly 340,000 distinct CDR3 sequences, with roughly 8.7% appearing a single time and roughly 18% taken by the ten largest. Source: PBMCs, taken on the day of the first yellow fever vaccination. The receptors originated from a man between 18 and 35 years old who received the YFV17D yellow fever vaccine.

The chain employs TRBV19 and TRBJ2-4; D not certain. CDR1 is LNHDA and CDR2 is SQIVND in the germline V gene (reference sequence). CDR3 size: 13 residues. The V and J ends lost 7 bases and 3 bases respectively, with 10 bases between them. The CDR3 nucleotides read TGTGCCAGTAACCTGGGCGGCAAAAACATTCAGTACTTC. Its protein is CASNLGGKNIQYF.

V gene TRBV29-1 combines with J gene TRBJ2-1, with TRBD2 identical over 9 bases. V lost 3 bases, J lost 8 bases, and 5 bases stayed unmatched. CDR1 SQVTM and CDR2 ANQGSEA come from the germline V gene. This CDR3 comprises 13 residues. Here the CDR3 DNA reads TGCAGCGTTGAGGGCGGGGGGGCCGATGAGCAGTTCTTC. Amino acids: CSVEGGGADEQFF.

V is TRBV11-2 and J is TRBJ1-5, with a possible D match to TRBD1 (5 bases). Per germline, CDR1 SGHAT and CDR2 FQNNGV. Deletions cut 3 bases from V and 5 bases from J, with 8 bases between. This CDR3 region has 13 residues. CDR3 protein: CASSLSTDQPQHF. The CDR3 region has the DNA TGTGCCAGCAGCTTGTCGACAGATCAGCCCCAGCATTTT.

This sequence joins TRBV5-1 and TRBJ2-1; 15 nucleotides agree with TRBD2. The CDR3 is 17 amino acids. V trimming: 2 bases; J trimming: 6 bases; junction bases outside the gene matches: 6. Per the germline V gene, CDR1 is SGHRS and CDR2 is YFSETQ. CDR3: CASSFPGLAGGSNEQFF. The CDR3, as DNA: TGCGCCAGCAGCTTTCCGGGACTAGCGGGAGGAAGCAATGAGCAGTTCTTC.

This clonotype was seen a few times. The rearrangement links TRBV5-1 to TRBJ2-1, with D perhaps being TRBD1 or TRBD2 (5 bases each). The CDR3 extends over 15 amino acids. CDR1 and CDR2 (germline): SGHRS, YFSETQ. The V gene lost 0 bases and the J gene lost 8 bases, with 15 bases spanning the gap. Here the CDR3 DNA reads TGCGCCAGCAGCTTGGCTGGGACCCTGGGTGATGAGCAGTTCTTC. It yields the protein CASSLAGTLGDEQFF.

J is TRBJ2-1 and V is TRBV4-3, with D perhaps assigned TRBD1 or TRBD2 (5 bases each). Germline V gene data show CDR1 as LGHNA and CDR2 as YSLEER. The CDR3 runs 15 residues. V was shortened by 4 bases and J by 2 bases, with 12 bases between the two germline ends. The CDR3: CASSPEPGPYNEQFF. Here the CDR3 DNA reads TGCGCCAGCAGCCCCGAACCGGGGCCCTACAATGAGCAGTTCTTC.

V gene TRBV18 combines with J gene TRBJ2-1; TRBD1 aligns across 7 bases. V trimming: 8 bases; J trimming: 7 bases; junction bases outside the gene matches: 17. Germline CDR1 and CDR2: KGHSH and LQKENI. CDR3 length equals 16 residues. CDR3 bases: TGTGCCAGCCCAAAACCCGACAGGGAAATTAGAAATGAGCAGTTCTTC. It encodes CASPKPDREIRNEQFF.

This chain uses TRBV11-2 with TRBJ2-3; maybe TRBD2 (7 bases). V shed 4 bases and J shed 6 bases, with 17 bases lying between them. Germline V lookup: CDR1 SGHAT, CDR2 FQNNGV. The length of the CDR3 is 15 residues. CDR3 amino acids: CASSSWGGSTDTQYF. Here the CDR3 DNA reads TGTGCCAGCAGCTCGTGGGGGGGCTCCACGGATACGCAGTATTTT.

This clonotype was observed many times. The chain uses TRBV19 and TRBJ2-1, with 8 bases fitting TRBD1. The CDR3 sequence is 13 residues long. J was trimmed by 9 bases and V by 10 bases; bases with no gene match: 11. Germline V gives CDR1 LNHDA, CDR2 SQIVND (reference sequence). The CDR3 here is CATRTGYIGEQFF. Written as DNA, the CDR3 is TGTGCCACTCGGACAGGGTATATTGGTGAGCAGTTCTTC.

The J gene is TRBJ2-3, the V gene TRBV11-2; D is possibly TRBD2 (6 bases). The CDR3 is 16 residues long. V lost 3 bases and J 6 bases, leaving 19 bases between the germline ends. Germline V gene sequence: CDR1 SGHAT, CDR2 FQNNGV. CDR3 DNA sequence: TGTGCCAGCAGCTTTTGGCCGGGAGCGGCAGTTGATACGCAGTATTTT. Translation: CASSFWPGAAVDTQYF.

This clonotype was counted a few times. The chain combines TRBV29-1 with TRBJ1-1, with 7 bases matching TRBD1. The length of the CDR3 is 13 residues. The germline V gene has CDR1 SQVTM and CDR2 ANQGSEA. V shed 6 bases and J 0 bases; nucleotides not matched to a gene: 4. CDR3 nucleotides: TGCAGCGTGGTGGGGACAGTGAACACTGAAGCTTTCTTT. Protein: CSVVGTVNTEAFF. Filled out from reference TRBV29-1 and TRBJ1-1, the complete variable domain reads SAVISQKPSRDICQRGTSLTIQCQVDSQVTMMFWYRQQPGQSLTLIATANQGSEATYESGFVIDKFPISRPNLTFSTLTVSNMSPEDSSIYLCSVVGTVNTEAFFGQGTRLTVV.

This clonotype was seen a few times. This chain uses TRBV11-2 with TRBJ2-3, with 8 positions matching TRBD2. Looked up from germline, CDR1 is SGHAT and CDR2 is FQNNGV. The CDR3 has 15 residues. J gave up 4 bases and V 5 bases, and 8 bases lay outside the gene matches. The CDR3 nucleotides are TGTGCCAGCAGCCCGGGGGGGAGCAACGCAGATACGCAGTATTTT. Amino acids: CASSPGGSNADTQYF. Complete variable domain (other parts from reference TRBV11-2 and TRBJ2-3): EAGVAQSPRYKIIEKRQSVAFWCNPISGHATLYWYQQILGQGPKLLIQFQNNGVVDDSQLPKDRFSAERLKGVDSTLKIQPAKLEDSAVYLCASSPGGSNADTQYFGPGTRLTVL.

The J gene is TRBJ1-1, the V gene TRBV6-5; D uncertain. V lost 3 bases, J lost 0 bases, and 8 bases lay in between. The CDR3 covers 14 residues. Germline CDR1 reads MNHEY; CDR2 reads SVGAGI. In DNA, the CDR3 is TGTGCCAGCAGTTATGCGGGGATGAACACTGAAGCTTTCTTT. As protein: CASSYAGMNTEAFF.

The rearrangement uses TRBV14 and TRBJ2-3; no clear D gene. This CDR3 has 15 residues. V was clipped by 0 bases and J by 3 bases, with 10 bases between them. The V gene's germline CDR1 is SGHDN and CDR2 FVKESK. In nucleotides, the CDR3 is TGTGCCAGCAGCCAAGATTTGTCCAGGACAGATACGCAGTATTTT. Its translation is CASSQDLSRTDTQYF. The complete variable domain, with remaining parts taken from reference TRBV14 and TRBJ2-3, reads EAGVTQFPSHSVIEKGQTVTLRCDPISGHDNLYWYRRVMGKEIKFLLHFVKESKQDESGMPNNRFLAERTGGTYSTLKVQPAELEDSGVYFCASSQDLSRTDTQYFGPGTRLTVL.

The chain combines TRBV5-1 with TRBJ2-2, with D maybe TRBD1 (7 bases). Trimming removed 0 bases from V and 4 bases from J, with 16 bases in between. Germline CDR1 SGHRS, CDR2 YFSETQ. This CDR3 region has 17 residues. The CDR3 sequence: CASSLEVRQGGTGELFF. CDR3 nucleotide sequence: TGCGCCAGCAGCTTGGAAGTTAGGCAGGGGGGCACCGGGGAGCTGTTTTTT. The full variable domain, with the rest looked up from reference TRBV5-1 and TRBJ2-2, is KAGVTQTPRYLIKTRGQQVTLSCSPISGHRSVSWYQQTPGQGLQFLFEYFSETQRNKGNFPGRFSGRQFSNSRSEMNVSTLELGDSALYLCASSLEVRQGGTGELFFGEGSRLTVL.

The table lists this clonotype with many counts. The chain combines TRBV7-2 with TRBJ2-1; TRBD1 might be the D (6 bases). V lost 3 bases, J lost 5 bases, and 14 bases lay in between. The CDR3 spans 15 residues. The germline V gene encodes CDR1 SGHTA and CDR2 FQGNSA. The chain's CDR3 is CASSFKPNRDNEQFF. In nucleotides, the CDR3 is TGTGCCAGCAGCTTTAAACCTAACAGGGACAATGAGCAGTTCTTC.

This clonotype was recorded a few times. J is TRBJ2-7 and V is TRBV27; 7 bases line up with TRBD1. The CDR3 sequence is 15 residues long. Germline values: CDR1 MNHEY, CDR2 SMNVEV (reference sequence). Trimming cost V 6 bases and J 3 bases; bases outside gene matches: 11. CDR3 protein: CASRWDSQGSYEQYF. CDR3 DNA: TGTGCCAGCAGATGGGACAGCCAAGGGAGCTACGAGCAGTACTTC.

This clonotype was seen a few times. The rearrangement uses TRBV7-9 and TRBJ1-2; tentative D call: TRBD1 (5 bases). The CDR3 loop spans 15 amino acids. CDR1 is SEHNR and CDR2 is FQNEAQ in the germline V gene (reference sequence). Trimming stripped 1 base from V and 6 bases from J, with 15 bases between. The CDR3 bases are TGTGCCAGCAGCTTAGAGCTAACGACAGTGGATGGCTACACCTTC. It specifies CASSLELTTVDGYTF.

CDR3 loop: CATTSQAGANVLTF. CDR3 bases: TGTGCCACCACCTCACAGGCCGGGGCCAACGTCCTGACTTTC. The chain is built from TRBV19 and TRBJ2-6; D possibly corresponds to TRBD1 (5 bases). V was shortened by 10 bases and J by 4 bases, with 14 bases between the two germline ends. The CDR3 consists of 14 residues. Germline values: CDR1 LNHDA, CDR2 SQIVND (reference sequence).